This TCR beta chain appears in the sequencing data of a study of blood T cell repertoires in COVID-19. Generated by immunoSEQ multiplex PCR, the TCRdb table keeps only in-frame clones and is missing some. The table lists 150,000 to 200,000 clones, about 86% of them singletons. CDR1 is SGHRS, CDR2 YFSETQ, per germline. The CDR3 totals 15 residues. V lost 1 base and J lost 10, with 15 bases in between. The sequence was obtained from a man between 65 and 85 years old with active or convalescent COVID-19. The specimen was peripheral blood. J is TRBJ1-6 and V is TRBV5-1; D is perhaps TRBD1 (5 bases). CDR3 nucleotides: TGCGCCAGCAGCTTGATGCAGGGAAGACTCTCACCCCTCCACTTT. This sequence encodes CASSLMQGRLSPLHF. Looking up the rest from reference TRBV5-1 and TRBJ1-6 gives the full variable domain: KAGVTQTPRYLIKTRGQQVTLSCSPISGHRSVSWYQQTPGQGLQFLFEYFSETQRNKGNFPGRFSGRQFSNSRSEMNVSTLELGDSALYLCASSLMQGRLSPLHFGNGTRLTVT.